This entry is about one T cell receptor beta chain. Profiled with immunoSEQ multiplex PCR; TCRdb holds only in-frame clones, not every one. The table lists more than 90,000 clones, roughly 82% of them singletons. This sample is part of a study of blood T cell repertoires in COVID-19. The overall study: Sources were T cells, B-cell-depleted T cells, or PBMCs; the material itself was cDNA or gDNA.

CDR1 is SGHTA, CDR2 FQGNSA, per germline. V dropped 5 bases and J dropped 1 base, with 8 bases sitting between them. This CDR3 contains 14 residues. Sequencing was carried out using peripheral blood. The receptor's source is a man older than 75 with acute or convalescent COVID-19. The chain couples TRBV7-2 to TRBJ1-4; perhaps TRBD1 as D (6 bases). The DNA for the CDR3 is TGTGCCAGCAGCCGCAGGGGAACTAATGAAAAACTGTTTTTT. Residues: CASSRRGTNEKLFF. Using reference TRBV7-2 and TRBJ1-4 for the parts outside the CDR3, the full variable domain is GAGVSQSPSNKVTEKGKDVELRCDPISGHTALYWYRQSLGQGLEFLIYFQGNSAPDKSGLPSDRFSAERTGGSVSTLTIQRTQQEDSAVYLCASSRRGTNEKLFFGSGTQLSVL.